The source of this T cell receptor (beta chain) is a study of cytomegalovirus exposure and HLA in healthy donors. The CDR3 loop spans 16 amino acids. Trimming cost V 3 bases and J 9 bases; bases outside gene matches: 10. From germline, CDR1 is LNHNV and CDR2 YYDKDF (reference sequence). The primer mix had 60 Vbeta and 13 Jbeta primers. This table comes from immunoSEQ multiplex PCR, and its TCRdb copy is limited to in-frame clones, with some not included. The sample has 150,000 or so clones, 75% to 90% seen once. Study-level results: The study reported that TCR beta sequences accurately predicted HLA-A and HLA-B alleles in most subjects.

Concerning this clone itself: Its matching antigen is unknown.

Sequenced: PBMCs. The receptor's source is a woman aged 50 to 60 in good health and CMV-seropositive. The rearrangement uses TRBV15 and TRBJ2-3, with 12 bases aligning to TRBD2. CDR3 DNA sequence: TGTGCCACCAGCAGGCAAGCCCTAGCGGGGGGGCAAACGCAGTATTTT. It yields the protein CATSRQALAGGQTQYF. Based on the CDR3 plus reference TRBV15 and TRBJ2-3, the full variable domain is DAMVIQNPRYQVTQFGKPVTLSCSQTLNHNVMYWYQQKSSQAPKLLFHYYDKDFNNEADTPDNFQSRRPNTSFCFLDIRSPGLGDTAMYLCATSRQALAGGQTQYFGPGTRLTVL.